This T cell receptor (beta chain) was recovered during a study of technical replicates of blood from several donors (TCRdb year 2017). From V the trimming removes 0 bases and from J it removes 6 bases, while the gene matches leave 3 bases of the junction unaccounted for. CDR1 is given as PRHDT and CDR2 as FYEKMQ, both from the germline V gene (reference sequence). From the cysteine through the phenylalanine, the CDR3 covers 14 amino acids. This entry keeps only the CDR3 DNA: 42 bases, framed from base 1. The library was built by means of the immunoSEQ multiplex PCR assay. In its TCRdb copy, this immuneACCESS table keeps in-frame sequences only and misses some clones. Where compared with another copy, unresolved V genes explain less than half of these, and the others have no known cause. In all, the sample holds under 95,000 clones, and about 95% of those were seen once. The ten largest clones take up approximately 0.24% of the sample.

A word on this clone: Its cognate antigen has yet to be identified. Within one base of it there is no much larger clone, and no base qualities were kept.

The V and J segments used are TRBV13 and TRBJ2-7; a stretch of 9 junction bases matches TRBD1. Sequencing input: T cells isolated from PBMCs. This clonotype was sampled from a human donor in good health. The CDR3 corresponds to CASSLGTGGSEQYF. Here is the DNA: TGTGCCAGCAGCTTAGGGACAGGGGGTAGCGAGCAGTACTTC.